The 2 T cell receptor beta chains below come from one sample, sequenced in a study of tumor-infiltrating lymphocytes in primary liver carcinoma. TCR beta cDNA was prepared out of around 460 ng total RNA by means of a constant-region primer. Each TCR beta library was derived from three nested multiplex PCR rounds that employed slightly modified ARM-PCR. Each of the first two PCR rounds ran approximately 11 cycles with TRBV1-TRBV30 forward and C-beta reverse primers. TCRdb used MiXCR to reprocess the multiplex PCR reads, holding one entry per CDR3 protein. The sample holds roughly 200,000 distinct CDR3 sequences, around 81% seen once. Extraction of RNA together with DNA used 20-30 mg of unsorted bulk tissue. Material for sequencing was tumor tissue from primary liver carcinoma. Every receptor here comes from a man aged 40-55 years with primary liver carcinoma and hepatitis B virus infection.

The V call is TRBV6-1, the J call TRBJ1-5, with no clear D. V was trimmed by 2 bases and J by 5 bases, leaving 13 bases between them. The CDR3 has 15 residues. CDR1 is MNHNS, CDR2 SASEGT, per germline. The CDR3 loop is CASSERQSQYQPQHF. CDR3 bases: TGTGCCAGCAGTGAAAGGCAGAGCCAATATCAGCCCCAGCATTTT.

Concerning this clonotype: A read error may produce the germline difference seen at one junction end. CDR3 bases: TGTGCCAGCCAAAATGGAGAGACCCAGCACTTC. Translating gives CASQNGETQHF. This chain links TRBV6-2 or TRBV6-3 with TRBJ2-5; D ambiguous. The CDR3 is made up of 11 amino acids. CDR1 is MNHEY and CDR2 is SVGEGT in the germline V gene.